The T cell receptor (beta chain) under discussion was sequenced for a study of PD-1 blockade in classical Hodgkin lymphoma. Study outcomes and limitations: CD4+ TCR diversity rose significantly by C4D1, and CD8+ TCR diversity did not. Nivolumab initiation under 1 year post-ASCT meant exclusion.

Every patient had relapsed following autologous stem cell transplantation, and cohorts differed in brentuximab vedotin exposure. Best overall response was complete response, partial response or progressive disease in these relapsed/refractory classical Hodgkin lymphoma patients. A note on this clone: Its matching antigen is unknown.

Sequenced by immunoSEQ multiplex PCR; TCRdb stores in-frame clones only, minus some. The table shows about 11,000 clones, with around 80% occurring only once. This clonotype originated in a human donor with classical Hodgkin lymphoma. The input for sequencing was peripheral blood mononuclear cells (PBMCs), taken before the second cycle of nivolumab.

The CDR3 loop is CASSPDRDGELFF. CDR3 DNA: TGTGCCAGCAGCCCGGACAGGGACGGGGAGCTGTTTTTT. J is TRBJ2-2 and V is TRBV5-4, with 8 bases identical to TRBD1. The CDR3 covers 13 residues. Per germline, CDR1 SGHNT and CDR2 YYREEE (reference sequence). V lost 4 bases to trimming and J lost 7 bases; unmatched junction nucleotides: 3.